A selection of T cell receptor beta chains follows, all from one sample in a study of cytomegalovirus exposure and HLA in healthy donors. Profiling relied on immunoSEQ multiplex PCR, and the TCRdb table lists in-frame clones only, not all of them. The sample consists of under 200,000 clones, 82% of them appearing once. The sequencing input was PBMCs. These receptors originate from a man aged 50-59 years in good health and CMV-seropositive. CDR3s include the opening cysteine and the closing phenylalanine or tryptophan. D genes are given only for firm matches. Size values are once, few and many counts, or a class for expanded clones, and some rows have none.

.,TRBV6-5,TRBJ2-2,.,CASWRVGTGELFF,TGTGCCAGCTGGCGGGTAGGGACCGGGGAGCTGTTTTTT
.,TRBV7-9,TRBJ1-2,.,CASSQGAPFLGNYGYTF,TGTGCCAGCAGCCAAGGGGCGCCTTTTCTCGGGAACTATGGCTACACCTTC
few,TRBV6-5,TRBJ2-7,.,CASTLGPEQYF,TGTGCCAGCACCCTAGGCCCCGAGCAGTACTTC
.,TRBV6-5,TRBJ1-2,.,CASSQNPGYGYTF,TGTGCCAGCAGTCAGAATCCGGGCTATGGCTACACCTTC
.,TRBV11-1,TRBJ2-7,.,CASSLPTGQLLHEQYF,TGTGCCAGCAGCTTACCAACTGGACAGTTACTTCACGAGCAGTACTTC
.,TRBV28,TRBJ2-4,.,CASSLSRYSKNIQYF,TGTGCCAGCAGTTTAAGCAGGTACTCCAAAAACATTCAGTACTTC
.,TRBV29-1,TRBJ2-2,TRBD1,CSAGDRGSGELFF,TGCAGCGCTGGGGACAGGGGATCCGGGGAGCTGTTTTTT
few,TRBV7-2,TRBJ1-2,TRBD1,CASSPSVGQGARGYTF,TGTGCCAGCAGCCCAAGTGTTGGACAGGGGGCTCGTGGCTACACCTTC
.,TRBV7-6,TRBJ2-2,TRBD2,CASKLAGGRTGELFF,TGTGCCAGCAAGCTAGCGGGGGGGAGGACCGGGGAGCTGTTTTTT
.,TRBV7-6,TRBJ2-1,TRBD2,CASSLEVFAGGEQFF,TGTGCCAGCAGCTTAGAAGTGTTCGCGGGAGGTGAGCAGTTCTTC
.,TRBV5-5,TRBJ2-7,.,CASSAGVYEQYF,TGTGCCAGCAGCGCCGGGGTTTACGAGCAGTACTTC
.,TRBV18,TRBJ1-5,.,CASSQGQSGNQPQHF,TGTGCCAGCTCACAGGGGCAGTCCGGCAATCAGCCCCAGCATTTT
.,TRBV28,TRBJ2-3,.,CASSPGTSPEEYF,TGTGCCAGCAGTCCCGGGACTTCACCAGAGGAGTATTTT
few,TRBV18,TRBJ2-6,TRBD1,CASSPGQGAGANVLTF,TGTGCCAGCTCACCCGGACAGGGGGCGGGGGCCAACGTCCTGACTTTC
.,TRBV7-9,TRBJ2-2,TRBD1,CASSLGDRANTGELFF,TGTGCCAGTAGCCTAGGCGACAGGGCGAACACCGGGGAGCTGTTTTTT
.,TRBV30,TRBJ2-7,TRBD2,CAWRVSGNYEQYF,TGTGCCTGGAGAGTTAGCGGGAACTACGAGCAGTACTTC
.,TRBV9,TRBJ2-3,TRBD1,CASSANLRDRGRTDTQYF,TGTGCCAGCAGCGCGAACCTCCGGGACAGGGGGCGCACAGATACGCAGTATTTT
.,TRBV4-1,TRBJ1-1,TRBD1,CASSFRTGGTEAFF,TGCGCCAGCAGCTTTCGGACAGGGGGAACTGAAGCTTTCTTT
.,TRBV2,TRBJ2-1,TRBD2,CASRSPGRGAGGGDEQFF,TGTGCCAGCAGATCACCTGGGAGGGGAGCGGGCGGGGGAGATGAGCAGTTCTTC
few,TRBV30,TRBJ1-5,.,CAWSATQDTYQPQHF,TGTGCCTGGAGTGCCACCCAGGACACTTATCAGCCCCAGCATTTT
few,TRBV6-5,TRBJ1-3,.,CASNEGDGSGNTIYF,TGTGCCAGCAACGAGGGCGACGGCTCTGGAAACACCATATATTTT
.,TRBV19,TRBJ2-5,.,CASSITARGTETQYF,TGTGCCAGTAGTATAACAGCCAGGGGTACGGAGACCCAGTACTTC
.,TRBV21-1,TRBJ2-3,.,CASSGGDTQYF,TGTGCCAGCAGCGGGGGGGATACGCAGTATTTT
.,TRBV7-3,TRBJ1-2,TRBD1,CASSPGTGEGGYTF,TGTGCCAGCAGCCCTGGAACAGGGGAAGGCGGCTACACCTTC
.,TRBV11-2,TRBJ1-1,.,CASSSGVTSTEAFF,TGTGCCAGCAGCTCGGGGGTTACGAGCACTGAAGCTTTCTTT
.,TRBV5-1,TRBJ1-2,TRBD1,CASSPKTGPPFGYTF,TGCGCCAGCAGCCCGAAGACAGGGCCCCCGTTTGGCTACACCTTC
.,TRBV19,TRBJ2-1,TRBD2,CASSTTTSVTNEQFF,TGTGCCAGTAGTACGACTACTAGCGTGACCAATGAGCAGTTCTTC
once,TRBV19,TRBJ2-7,.,CASSIGGSSYEQYF,TGTGCCAGTAGTATAGGAGGCAGCTCCTACGAGCAGTACTTC
.,TRBV27,TRBJ1-1,TRBD1,CASSSTGEGNTEAFF,TGTGCCAGCAGTTCTACAGGGGAAGGGAACACTGAAGCTTTCTTT
.,TRBV4-1,TRBJ2-7,TRBD1,CASSRPGGSYEQYF,TGCGCCAGCAGCCGCCCAGGGGGCTCTTACGAGCAGTACTTC
.,TRBV6-6,TRBJ1-6,TRBD1,CASREDRNNSPLHF,TGTGCCAGCAGGGAGGACAGGAATAATTCACCCCTCCACTTT
.,TRBV10-3,TRBJ1-2,.,CAISEGGAGIYGYTF,TGTGCCATCAGTGAAGGGGGGGCAGGTATCTATGGCTACACCTTC
.,TRBV13,TRBJ2-1,TRBD1,CASSPRTGDNYNEQFF,TGTGCCAGCAGCCCAAGGACAGGGGATAACTACAATGAGCAGTTCTTC
.,TRBV29-1,TRBJ2-5,TRBD2,CSVEAWRGGAETQYF,TGCAGCGTTGAAGCCTGGCGGGGAGGGGCGGAGACCCAGTACTTC
.,TRBV4-2,TRBJ1-3,.,CASSQRDTSSGNTIYF,TGTGCCAGCAGCCAAAGGGACACGTCCTCTGGAAACACCATATATTTT
few,TRBV6-5,TRBJ2-3,TRBD1,CASRKTGLLDTQYF,TGTGCCAGCAGGAAGACAGGGCTGCTCGATACGCAGTATTTT
.,TRBV27,TRBJ2-4,TRBD1,CASSLRPGGRNIQYF,TGTGCCAGCAGTTTACGTCCAGGGGGCCGAAACATTCAGTACTTC
.,TRBV28,TRBJ1-2,.,CASSMRWDIGGYTF,TGTGCCAGCAGTATGCGTTGGGACATCGGGGGCTACACCTTC
few,TRBV25-1,TRBJ2-1,.,CASISSGLEQFF,TGTGCCAGCATTAGTAGCGGATTAGAGCAGTTCTTC